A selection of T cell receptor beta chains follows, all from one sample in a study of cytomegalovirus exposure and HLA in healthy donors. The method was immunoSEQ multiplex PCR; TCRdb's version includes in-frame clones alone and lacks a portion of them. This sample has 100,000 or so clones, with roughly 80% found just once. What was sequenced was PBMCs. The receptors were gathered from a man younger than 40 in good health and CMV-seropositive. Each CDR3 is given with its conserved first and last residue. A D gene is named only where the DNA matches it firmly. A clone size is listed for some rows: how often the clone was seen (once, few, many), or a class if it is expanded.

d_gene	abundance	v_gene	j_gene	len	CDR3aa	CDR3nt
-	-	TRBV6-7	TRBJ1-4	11	CASSYGEKLFF	TGTGCCAGCAGTTACGGCGAAAAACTGTTTTTT
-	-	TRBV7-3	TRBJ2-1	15	CASSLSRGGNNEQFF	TGTGCCAGCAGCTTAAGCCGGGGAGGTAACAATGAGCAGTTCTTC
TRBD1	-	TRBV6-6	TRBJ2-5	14	CASNQRDSGETQYF	TGTGCCAGCAACCAAAGGGACAGTGGAGAGACCCAGTACTTC
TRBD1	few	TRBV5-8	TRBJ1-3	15	CASSLGDSSGNTIYF	TGTGCCAGCAGCTTGGGGGACAGCTCTGGAAACACCATATATTTT
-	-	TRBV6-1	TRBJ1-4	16	CASSVRHKATNEKLFF	TGTGCCAGCAGTGTGAGGCACAAGGCAACTAATGAAAAACTGTTTTTT
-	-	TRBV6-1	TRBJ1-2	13	CASIGGRGYGYTF	TGTGCCAGCATAGGGGGTAGAGGGTATGGCTACACCTTC
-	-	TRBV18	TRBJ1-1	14	CASSPEYLNTEAFF	TGTGCCAGCTCACCAGAGTATTTGAACACTGAAGCTTTCTTT
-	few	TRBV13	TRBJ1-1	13	CASSDTLNTEAFF	TGTGCCAGCAGCGACACACTTAACACTGAAGCTTTCTTT
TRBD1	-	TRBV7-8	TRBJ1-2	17	CASSLFLLTGIDYGYTF	TGTGCCAGCAGCTTATTCCTCTTGACAGGGATAGACTATGGCTACACCTTC
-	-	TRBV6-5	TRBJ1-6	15	CASSYSSAYGSPLHF	TGTGCCAGCAGTTACTCGAGCGCCTATGGGTCACCCCTCCACTTT
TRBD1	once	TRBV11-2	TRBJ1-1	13	CASRPSGQGLAFF	TGTGCCAGCAGGCCCTCGGGACAGGGGTTAGCTTTCTTT
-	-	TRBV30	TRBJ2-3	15	CAWSVGSSSTDTQYF	TGTGCCTGGAGTGTAGGGAGCTCTAGCACAGATACGCAGTATTTT
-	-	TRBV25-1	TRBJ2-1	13	CASEDRLYNEQFF	TGTGCCAGCGAAGACAGGCTCTACAATGAGCAGTTCTTC
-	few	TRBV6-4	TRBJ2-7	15	CASSYGAGEIHEQYF	TGTGCCAGCAGTTACGGCGCAGGGGAAATCCACGAGCAGTACTTC
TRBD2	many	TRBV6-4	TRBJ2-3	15	CASSDASGGSDTQYF	TGTGCCAGCAGTGACGCTAGCGGGGGGTCCGATACGCAGTATTTT
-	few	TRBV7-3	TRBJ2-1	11	CASSLGGEQFF	TGTGCCAGCAGCTTGGGAGGTGAGCAGTTCTTC
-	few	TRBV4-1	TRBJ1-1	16	CASSQDRGGRNTEAFF	TGCGCCAGCAGCCAAGATCGGGGAGGGCGCAACACTGAAGCTTTCTTT
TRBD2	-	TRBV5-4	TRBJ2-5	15	CASSLFSSGGETQYF	TGTGCCAGCAGCTTGTTTTCTAGCGGTGGGGAGACCCAGTACTTC
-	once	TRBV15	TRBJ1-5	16	CATSKSRAGYNQPQHF	TGTGCCACCAGCAAGTCCAGGGCGGGATACAATCAGCCCCAGCATTTT
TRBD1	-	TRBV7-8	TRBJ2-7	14	CASSLITGAYEQYF	TGTGCCAGCAGCTTAATCACAGGGGCCTACGAGCAGTACTTC
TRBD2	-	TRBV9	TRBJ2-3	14	CASSVAGGPDTQYF	TGTGCCAGCAGCGTTGCGGGGGGGCCAGATACGCAGTATTTT
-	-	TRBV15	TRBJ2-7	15	CATSRLGQRYYEQYF	TGTGCCACCAGCAGACTCGGACAGCGATATTACGAGCAGTACTTC
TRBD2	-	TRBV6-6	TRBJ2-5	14	CASIRLAGGPHQYF	TGTGCCAGCATCAGACTAGCGGGGGGCCCCCATCAGTACTTC
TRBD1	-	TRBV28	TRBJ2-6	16	CASRPPDRYGANVLTF	TGTGCCAGCAGACCTCCGGACAGGTATGGGGCCAACGTCCTGACTTTC
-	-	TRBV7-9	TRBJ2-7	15	CASSLAPDGIDEQYF	TGTGCCAGCAGCTTAGCCCCGGACGGGATAGACGAGCAGTACTTC
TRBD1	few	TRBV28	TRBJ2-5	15	CASSSHGTVLETQYF	TGTGCCAGCAGTTCGCACGGGACAGTACTTGAGACCCAGTACTTC